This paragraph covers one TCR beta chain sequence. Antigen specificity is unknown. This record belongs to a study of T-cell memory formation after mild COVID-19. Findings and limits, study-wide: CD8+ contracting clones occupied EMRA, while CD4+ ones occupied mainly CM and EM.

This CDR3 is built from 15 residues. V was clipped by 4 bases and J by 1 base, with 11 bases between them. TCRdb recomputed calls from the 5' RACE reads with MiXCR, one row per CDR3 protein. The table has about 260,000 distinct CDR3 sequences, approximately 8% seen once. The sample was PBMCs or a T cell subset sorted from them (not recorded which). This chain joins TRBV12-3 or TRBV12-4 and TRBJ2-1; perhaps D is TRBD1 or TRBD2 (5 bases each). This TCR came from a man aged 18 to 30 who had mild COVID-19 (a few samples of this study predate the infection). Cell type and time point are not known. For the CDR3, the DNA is TGTGCCAGCAGTTCCTTCGAGGGGTCCTACAATGAGCAGTTCTTC. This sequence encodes CASSSFEGSYNEQFF.